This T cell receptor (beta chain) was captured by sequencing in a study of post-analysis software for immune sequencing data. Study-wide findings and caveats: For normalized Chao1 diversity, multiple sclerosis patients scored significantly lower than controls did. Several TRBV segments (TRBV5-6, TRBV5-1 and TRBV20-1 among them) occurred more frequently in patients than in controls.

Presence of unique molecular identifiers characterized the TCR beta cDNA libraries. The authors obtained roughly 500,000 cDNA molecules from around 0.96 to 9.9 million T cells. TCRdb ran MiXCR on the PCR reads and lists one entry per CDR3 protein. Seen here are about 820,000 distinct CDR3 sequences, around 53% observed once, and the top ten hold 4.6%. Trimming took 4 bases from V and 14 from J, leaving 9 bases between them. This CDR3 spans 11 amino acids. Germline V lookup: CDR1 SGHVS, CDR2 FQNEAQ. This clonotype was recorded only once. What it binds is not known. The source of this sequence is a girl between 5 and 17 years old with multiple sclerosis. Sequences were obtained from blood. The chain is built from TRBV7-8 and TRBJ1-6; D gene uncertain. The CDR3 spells CASSSLSSLHF. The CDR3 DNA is TGTGCCAGCAGCTCCCTCAGCTCCCTCCACTTT.